This passage covers 16 T cell receptor beta chains from one sample sequenced in a study of CXCR3-negative and CXCR3-positive naive CD8 T cells (dated by TCRdb to between 2017 and 2020). What the work shows at the level of the full study, not this receptor alone: TRB CDR3s from CXCR3-positive naive cells showed higher hydrophobicity (lower Kidera factor 4), lower energy, and higher strength and volume indices than CXCR3-negative naive cells.

The reads were generated on a NextSeq 550. The Human TCR Profiling Kit (MiLaboratory) was used to make UMI-labeled 5' RACE TRB cDNA libraries. Reads reprocessed by TCRdb are summarized as one entry per CDR3 protein sequence, and DNA is absent. The sample's own table lists tens of thousands of distinct CDR3 sequences. The ten biggest clones cover around 0.53% of the sample. No antigen is known for these receptors. Sample: naive CXCR3+ CD8+ T cells from blood. The label giving this sample's cell subset or site can be read as: CD45RO-CCR7+CD27+CD95- naive CD8+ T cells expressing CXCR3 (TNR3+). Source of these receptors: a human donor in good health. Some clones in this sample may be carry-over from other donors' samples.

The rearrangement joins TRBV20-1 to TRBJ2-7; TCRdb calls TRBD2, which cannot be checked without DNA. The CDR3 extends over 13 amino acids. Germline CDR1 DFQATT, CDR2 SNEGSKA (reference sequence). The CDR3 region is CSASLVGTYEQYF.

The V and J genes are TRBV12-3 or TRBV12-4 and TRBJ2-5; TCRdb calls TRBD1, which cannot be checked without DNA. The CDR3 runs 14 residues. The CDR3 spells CASGPNWSGETQYF.

V gene TRBV3-1 combines with J gene TRBJ1-3. Germline lookup yields CDR1 LGHDT and CDR2 YNNKEL (reference sequence). The CDR3 is 16 residues long. The CDR3 loop is CASSQEPAASGNTIYF.

J is TRBJ1-1 and V is TRBV2. Germline lookup yields CDR1 SNHLY and CDR2 FYNNEI. The CDR3 loop spans 13 amino acids. CDR3 amino acids: CASSPANEDEAFF.

The gene calls are TRBV12-3 or TRBV12-4 and TRBJ2-7; checking the TCRdb D call of TRBD2 is not possible without DNA. This CDR3 has 13 residues. The CDR3 here is CASSIFEGNEQYF.

The CDR3 is CASSLAGGGEEDTQYF. The rearrangement links TRBV6-2 or TRBV6-3 to TRBJ2-3; TCRdb's assignment of TRBD2 cannot be checked, as there is no DNA. The CDR3 consists of 16 residues. CDR1 and CDR2 (germline): MNHEY, SVGEGT.

This chain joins TRBV7-2 and TRBJ2-7; TCRdb gives TRBD1 as the D gene, but with no DNA this cannot be confirmed. The V gene's germline CDR1 is SGHTA and CDR2 FQGNSA. The CDR3 runs 14 residues. The CDR3 sequence is CASSSNNRGYEQYF.

This sequence joins TRBV5-4 and TRBJ2-1; lacking DNA, the TRBD2 call made by TCRdb goes unchecked. In germline, CDR1 is SGHNT, CDR2 YYREEE (reference sequence). This CDR3 is 14 amino acids long. The CDR3 region is CASILAGEGDEQFF. The full variable domain, with the rest looked up from reference TRBV5-4 and TRBJ2-1, is ETGVTQSPTHLIKTRGQQVTLRCSSQSGHNTVSWYQQALGQGPQFIFQYYREEENGRGNFPPRFSGLQFPNYSSELNVNALELDDSALYLCASILAGEGDEQFFGPGTRLTVL.

J is TRBJ2-7 and V is TRBV28; TCRdb selects TRBD1, and the lack of DNA leaves this call unchecked. Germline lookup yields CDR1 MDHEN and CDR2 SYDVKM. There are 15 residues in the CDR3. CDR3 amino acids: CASRLTGRISYEQYF.

The rearrangement links TRBV28 to TRBJ2-3; TCRdb's D call, TRBD1, is unchecked because there is no DNA. The CDR3 contains 14 residues. The germline V gene has CDR1 MDHEN and CDR2 SYDVKM. CDR3 sequence: CASSSDRSTDTQYF. Looking up the rest from reference TRBV28 and TRBJ2-3 gives the full variable domain: DVKVTQSSRYLVKRTGEKVFLECVQDMDHENMFWYRQDPGLGLRLIYFSYDVKMKEKGDIPEGYSVSREKKERFSLILESASTNQTSMYLCASSSDRSTDTQYFGPGTRLTVL.

The chain is built from TRBV5-6 and TRBJ2-1; TCRdb names TRBD1, which stays unverified in the absence of DNA. From germline, CDR1 is SGHDT and CDR2 YYEEEE. There are 15 residues in the CDR3. CDR3 sequence: CASSLGQGPGNEQFF.

The gene calls are TRBV6-5 and TRBJ2-1; TCRdb calls TRBD1, which cannot be checked without DNA. Germline CDR1 reads MNHEY; CDR2 reads SVGAGI. This CDR3 has 21 residues. CDR3 loop: CASSYSRQVGTGFLAGNEQFF.

This chain uses TRBV2 with TRBJ1-5; TCRdb proposes TRBD1, but this gene call is untestable without DNA. Germline CDR1 reads SNHLY; CDR2 reads FYNNEI. This CDR3 is 12 amino acids long. This CDR3 is CASSGGDQPQHF.

The rearrangement links TRBV30 to TRBJ2-1; TCRdb proposes TRBD2, but this gene call is untestable without DNA. CDR1 and CDR2 (germline): GTSNPN, SVGIG (reference sequence). The CDR3 contains 14 residues. The CDR3 spells CAWSLAGGHNEQFF. Full variable domain (outside the CDR3, taken from reference TRBV30 and TRBJ2-1): SQTIHQWPATLVQPVGSPLSLECTVEGTSNPNLYWYRQAAGRGLQLLFYSVGIGQISSEVPQNLSASRPQDRQFILSSKKLLLSDSGFYLCAWSLAGGHNEQFFGPGTRLTVL.

The chain joins TRBV11-2 to TRBJ2-7; TCRdb calls TRBD2, which cannot be checked without DNA. Germline assignment: CDR1 SGHAT and CDR2 FQNNGV. The CDR3 spans 13 residues. The CDR3 region is CASSLGTNYEQYF.

The chain is built from TRBV9 and TRBJ2-1. CDR1 SGDLS and CDR2 YYNGEE come from the germline V gene. The CDR3 contains 15 residues. The CDR3 loop is CASSVERGPYNEQFF.